Listed below are T cell receptor beta chains from one sample, sequenced in a study of technical replicates of blood from a few donors. Here immunoSEQ multiplex PCR was the method, and the copy in TCRdb shows in-frame clones only, minus some. The sample lists approximately 65,000 clones, approximately 86% occurring once. Sequencing was performed on PBMCs. Source of these receptors: a human donor in good health. Some clones in this sample may be carry-over from other donors' samples. CDR3s leave out the opening cysteine and the closing phenylalanine or tryptophan. Fields, in order: J gene, V gene, CDR3 protein.

j_gene: TRBJ1-2; v_gene: TRBV5-1; CDR3aa: ASSLGLQGTNYGYT
j_gene: TRBJ2-7; v_gene: TRBV10-3; CDR3aa: AISFGIGAYEQY
j_gene: TRBJ2-2; v_gene: TRBV15; CDR3aa: ATSRLSYTGELF
j_gene: TRBJ1-2; v_gene: TRBV6-4; CDR3aa: ASSDADTGGYT
j_gene: TRBJ1-3; v_gene: TRBV30; CDR3aa: AWSGIFSGNTIY
j_gene: TRBJ2-1; v_gene: TRBV6-5; CDR3aa: ASRRGELYNEQF
j_gene: TRBJ2-1; v_gene: TRBV2; CDR3aa: ASSDEGASNEQF
j_gene: TRBJ2-1; v_gene: TRBV29-1; CDR3aa: SVAGLAGGYAGNEQF
j_gene: TRBJ2-1; v_gene: TRBV27; CDR3aa: ASRTRLAGGARDNEQF
j_gene: TRBJ2-7; v_gene: TRBV7-9; CDR3aa: ASSNQKYEQY
j_gene: TRBJ2-1; v_gene: TRBV29-1; CDR3aa: SVEELRTDEQF
j_gene: TRBJ1-3; v_gene: TRBV7-8; CDR3aa: ASSLVGRGNTIY
j_gene: TRBJ1-1; v_gene: TRBV5-1; CDR3aa: ASSLYRENTEAF
j_gene: TRBJ2-7; v_gene: TRBV4-1; CDR3aa: ASSQGRTASYEQY
j_gene: TRBJ2-4; v_gene: TRBV5-1; CDR3aa: ASSPLQTRGIQY
j_gene: TRBJ1-6; v_gene: TRBV6-5; CDR3aa: ASSYSTGFNSPLH
j_gene: TRBJ2-1; v_gene: TRBV16; CDR3aa: ASSPTTVDNEQF
j_gene: TRBJ2-1; v_gene: TRBV20-1; CDR3aa: SARLDPSIL
j_gene: TRBJ2-2; v_gene: TRBV5-1; CDR3aa: ASSIGGGPSGELF
j_gene: TRBJ2-7; v_gene: TRBV7-7; CDR3aa: ASSLAQGDEQY
j_gene: TRBJ1-2; v_gene: TRBV29-1; CDR3aa: SVAARGGGYT
j_gene: TRBJ1-1; v_gene: TRBV4-1; CDR3aa: ASSQADRENTEAF
j_gene: TRBJ1-6; v_gene: TRBV7-2; CDR3aa: ASSLRSSSDSPLH
j_gene: TRBJ2-1; v_gene: TRBV28; CDR3aa: ASRRGGYNEQF
j_gene: TRBJ1-4; v_gene: TRBV11-1; CDR3aa: ASSHGNRGQGEKLF
j_gene: TRBJ2-5; v_gene: TRBV30; CDR3aa: AWSGASGPLGEETQY
j_gene: TRBJ2-6; v_gene: TRBV18; CDR3aa: ASSPRQGSYSGANVLT
j_gene: TRBJ2-5; v_gene: TRBV7-8; CDR3aa: ASRKEGAGQETQY
j_gene: TRBJ2-2; v_gene: TRBV5-1; CDR3aa: ASSLGQGHTGELF
j_gene: TRBJ2-2; v_gene: TRBV7-2; CDR3aa: ASSPRGTRWGTGELF
j_gene: TRBJ2-7; v_gene: TRBV7-2; CDR3aa: ASSFVRSHEQY
j_gene: TRBJ1-2; v_gene: TRBV7-2; CDR3aa: ASSPRQRNYGYT
j_gene: TRBJ1-5; v_gene: TRBV11-3; CDR3aa: ASSSHDSPSNQPQH
j_gene: TRBJ2-2; v_gene: TRBV7-6; CDR3aa: ASSLGGNTGELF
j_gene: TRBJ2-7; v_gene: TRBV27; CDR3aa: ASSLSGGQGGSYEQY
j_gene: TRBJ2-3; v_gene: TRBV10-3; CDR3aa: AISDTGLAGVTDTQY
j_gene: TRBJ2-1; v_gene: TRBV5-1; CDR3aa: ASSTRTSGGDEQF
j_gene: TRBJ1-2; v_gene: TRBV30; CDR3aa: AGGTGT
j_gene: TRBJ2-2; v_gene: TRBV10-3; CDR3aa: AISESSSGGLRNTGELF